Below, 20 T cell receptor beta chains from the same sample are listed, as sequenced in a study of T cell responses to AZD1222 COVID-19 vaccine listed by TCRdb under 2021. The time point label corresponds to: baseline before first vaccination. The treatment or condition label corresponds to: meningococcal conjugate vaccine given as trial control. Libraries came from the immunoSEQ multiplex PCR assay. Not all clones reach the TCRdb copy of this immuneACCESS table, which keeps in-frame sequences only. Checked studies attribute under half of the gap to unresolved V genes and leave the rest unexplained. The table for this sample lists around 88,000 clones; over 85% of them were counted only once. Clones ranked in the top ten supply over 2.5% of the sample. Specimen: peripheral blood, collected on day 0 of MenACWY control vaccination. Every receptor here comes from an adult in good health.

The chain combines TRBV27 with TRBJ2-2; no definite D call. The V end lost 2 bases, the J end lost 0 bases, and 4 bases lay between the germline ends. Germline V CDR1 and CDR2: MNHEY, SMNVEV (reference sequence). The CDR3 extends over 14 amino acids. The CDR3 sequence is CASSLGTNTGELFF. The CDR3 bases are TGTGCCAGCAGTTTAGGTACGAACACCGGGGAGCTGTTTTTT.

J is TRBJ2-7 and V is TRBV18, with D uncertain. CDR1 is KGHSH, CDR2 LQKENI, per germline. V gave up 6 bases and J gave up 0 bases, with 15 bases separating them. This CDR3 region has 15 residues. In nucleotides, the CDR3 is TGTGCCAGCTCGCCTCCCGTCCAGAGCTCCTACGAGCAGTACTTC. This codes for CASSPPVQSSYEQYF. Full variable domain (rest looked up from reference TRBV18 and TRBJ2-7): NAGVMQNPRHLVRRRGQEARLRCSPMKGHSHVYWYRQLPEEGLKFMVYLQKENIIDESGMPKERFSAEFPKEGPSILRIQQVVRGDSAAYFCASSPPVQSSYEQYFGPGTRLTVT.

This clone has a single count. This chain connects TRBV3-1 (or the pseudogene TRBV3-2) to TRBJ2-7, with 7 nucleotides matching TRBD2. This CDR3 region has 15 residues. CDR1 and CDR2 (germline): LGHDT, YNNKEL (reference sequence). J was trimmed by 0 bases and V by 1 base; bases with no gene match: 3. The CDR3 nucleotides read TGTGCCAGCAGCCAAGTATCGGGGGGCTCCTACGAGCAGTACTTC. It encodes CASSQVSGGSYEQYF.

The chain combines TRBV19 with TRBJ1-2; 8 bases map to TRBD1. V lost 7 bases and J lost 7; bases outside the gene matches: 14. Germline values: CDR1 LNHDA, CDR2 SQIVND (reference sequence). CDR3 length: 15 amino acids. As DNA, the CDR3 is TGTGCCAGTAAAAAGATGGCAGGGGGCATAAGTGGCTACACCTTC. This sequence encodes CASKKMAGGISGYTF.

The chain employs TRBV19 and TRBJ2-4; weak D call: TRBD2 (5 bases). V was clipped by 1 base and J by 8 bases, with 15 bases between them. There are 15 residues in the CDR3. CDR1 and CDR2 from the germline V gene are LNHDA and SQIVND (reference sequence). The chain's CDR3 is CASSIGISGRDIQYF. The CDR3 bases are TGTGCCAGTAGTATAGGAATCTCTGGGAGAGACATTCAGTACTTC.

The chain employs TRBV28 and TRBJ1-4, with unresolved D. The CDR3 covers 13 residues. The V end lost 6 bases, the J end lost 8 bases, and 13 bases lay between the germline ends. Germline assignment: CDR1 MDHEN and CDR2 SYDVKM. The CDR3: CASRGSLDEKLFF. CDR3 nucleotide sequence: TGTGCCAGCAGGGGATCTTTGGACGAAAAACTGTTTTTT.

The chain links TRBV7-6 to TRBJ1-1, with D possibly being TRBD1 (6 bases). From germline, CDR1 is SGHVS and CDR2 FNYEAQ. This CDR3 region has 13 residues. The V and J ends lost 0 bases and 9 bases respectively, with 11 bases between them. CDR3 residues: CASSLAGADKAFF. CDR3 DNA sequence: TGTGCCAGCAGCTTAGCGGGGGCAGACAAAGCTTTCTTT.

This clone has only a few counts. The chain employs TRBV5-4 and TRBJ1-1; D not certain. Trimming pared 0 bases from V and 2 bases from J, leaving 14 bases between. Per germline, CDR1 SGHNT and CDR2 YYREEE (reference sequence). The CDR3 is made up of 16 amino acids. CDR3 bases: TGTGCCAGCAGCTTGGATCTGGCGGGGTCTAACACTGAAGCTTTCTTT. Its protein product is CASSLDLAGSNTEAFF. Based on the CDR3 plus reference TRBV5-4 and TRBJ1-1, the full variable domain is ETGVTQSPTHLIKTRGQQVTLRCSSQSGHNTVSWYQQALGQGPQFIFQYYREEENGRGNFPPRFSGLQFPNYSSELNVNALELDDSALYLCASSLDLAGSNTEAFFGQGTRLTVV.

V gene TRBV11-2 combines with J gene TRBJ2-3; a possible D gene is TRBD1 (5 bases). V was clipped by 0 bases and J by 2 bases, with 9 bases between them. The CDR3 contains 15 residues. CDR1 SGHAT and CDR2 FQNNGV come from the germline V gene. CDR3 nucleotide sequence: TGTGCCAGCAGCTTAGATAGGGGCGACACAGATACGCAGTATTTT. This translates into CASSLDRGDTDTQYF.

This chain uses TRBV6-5 with TRBJ2-7; D remains unclear. CDR1 and CDR2 from the germline V gene are MNHEY and SVGAGI. The length of the CDR3 is 15 residues. Trimming removed 2 bases from V and 2 bases from J, with 13 bases in between. The CDR3 sequence: CASSYERSAAYEQYF. CDR3 nucleotide sequence: TGTGCCAGCAGTTACGAGAGGTCCGCGGCCTACGAGCAGTACTTC.

The genes are TRBV6-4 and TRBJ1-1; 11 bases match TRBD1. Looked up from germline, CDR1 is MRHNA and CDR2 is SNTAGT. This CDR3 has 16 residues. V lost 5 bases, J lost 3 bases, and 8 bases stayed unmatched. As DNA, the CDR3 is TGTGCCAGCAGTCGTCCGGGACAGGGGGGAGACACTGAAGCTTTCTTT. This sequence encodes CASSRPGQGGDTEAFF.

This chain joins TRBV30 and TRBJ1-2; no reliable D call. The germline CDR1 and CDR2 sequences are GTSNPN and SVGIG (reference sequence). V lost 5 bases to trimming and J lost 1 base, with 8 bases between them. CDR3 length equals 12 residues. CDR3 sequence (DNA): TGTGCCTGGGAAGGTAGTAACTATGGCTACACCTTC. It is translated as CAWEGSNYGYTF.

The chain links TRBV7-8 to TRBJ2-1; TRBD2 agrees at 8 bases. Germline V CDR1 and CDR2: SGHVS, FQNEAQ. The CDR3 totals 16 residues. The V gene end was trimmed by 1 base and the J gene end by 7 bases; junction bases not matched to a gene: 9. The CDR3 coding sequence is TGTGCCAGCAGCTTAGACGAGCGGGGGCTAAGTAATGAGCAGTTCTTC. Translated, it gives CASSLDERGLSNEQFF.

The chain joins TRBV7-2 to TRBJ2-7; maybe TRBD2 (6 bases). Trimming cost V 1 base and J 2 bases, with 21 bases left between them. The CDR3 extends over 18 amino acids. Germline loops: CDR1 SGHTA, CDR2 FQGNSA. The chain's CDR3 is CASSLGVGLAYYPYEQYF. The CDR3 DNA sequence: TGTGCCAGCAGCTTAGGGGTGGGGCTAGCGTACTACCCCTACGAGCAGTACTTC.

This chain uses TRBV9 with TRBJ2-5, with a possible D match to TRBD1 (6 bases). CDR3 length: 15 residues. From germline, CDR1 is SGDLS and CDR2 YYNGEE. V was clipped by 3 bases and J by 4 bases, with 16 bases between them. Here the CDR3 DNA reads TGTGCCAGCAGCGCCTCAGGGGCCCGAATAGAGACCCAGTACTTC. It yields the protein CASSASGARIETQYF. The complete variable domain, with remaining parts taken from reference TRBV9 and TRBJ2-5, reads DSGVTQTPKHLITATGQRVTLRCSPRSGDLSVYWYQQSLDQGLQFLIQYYNGEERAKGNILERFSAQQFPDLHSELNLSSLELGDSALYFCASSASGARIETQYFGPGTRLLVL.

The J gene is TRBJ2-7, the V gene TRBV11-1; TRBD1 matches at 8 bases. V trimming: 5 bases; J trimming: 7 bases; junction bases outside the gene matches: 13. CDR1 SGHAT and CDR2 FQDESV come from the germline V gene (reference sequence). The CDR3 length is 15 residues. The CDR3 DNA follows: TGTGCCAGCAGCCCCCCGGACAGGGCTGCCTGGGAGCAGTACTTC. Protein: CASSPPDRAAWEQYF.

The chain has TRBV5-6 and TRBJ2-5; D is unclear. The germline V gene has CDR1 SGHDT and CDR2 YYEEEE. Trimming removed 1 base from V and 0 bases from J, with 7 bases in between. The CDR3 covers 14 residues. The CDR3 region has the DNA TGTGCCAGCAGCTTGTCGGAGTACCAAGAGACCCAGTACTTC. Residues: CASSLSEYQETQYF.

The chain joins TRBV4-3 to TRBJ2-6; D may be TRBD2 (6 bases). V lost 3 bases, J lost 2 bases, and 8 bases lay in between. From germline, CDR1 is LGHNA and CDR2 YSLEER. This CDR3 region has 15 residues. The CDR3 coding sequence is TGCGCCAGCAGCCACGGGAGCGCTGGGGCCAACGTCCTGACTTTC. Its protein is CASSHGSAGANVLTF.

V usage is TRBV15 and J usage is TRBJ1-1; 7 bases map to TRBD1. J gave up 5 bases and V 4 bases, and 7 bases lay outside the gene matches. The CDR3 runs to 14 residues. Germline values: CDR1 LNHNV, CDR2 YYDKDF (reference sequence). CDR3 sequence reads: CATSINRGGTEAFF. For the CDR3, the DNA is TGTGCCACCAGCATCAACAGGGGAGGGACTGAAGCTTTCTTT.

The V gene is TRBV5-1, the J gene TRBJ1-4; TRBD1 might be the D (6 bases). Germline-derived CDR1 and CDR2 are SGHRS and YFSETQ. The CDR3 spans 15 residues. Trimming removed 4 bases at V and 10 bases at J, with 20 bases between. DNA of the CDR3: TGCGCCAGCAGCACCCACAGGGCGGATAGGGGAAAACTGTTTTTT. The encoded protein is CASSTHRADRGKLFF.